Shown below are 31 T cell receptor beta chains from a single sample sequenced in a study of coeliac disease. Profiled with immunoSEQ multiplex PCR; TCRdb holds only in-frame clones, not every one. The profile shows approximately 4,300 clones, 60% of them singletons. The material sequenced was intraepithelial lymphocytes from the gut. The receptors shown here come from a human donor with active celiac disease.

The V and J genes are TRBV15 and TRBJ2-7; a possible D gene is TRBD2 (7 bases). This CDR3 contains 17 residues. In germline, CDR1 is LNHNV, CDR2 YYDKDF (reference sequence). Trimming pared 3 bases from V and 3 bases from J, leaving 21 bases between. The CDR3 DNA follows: TGTGCCACCAGCAGGGTCGCCGGGGGGCTCGGTTACTACGAGCAGTACTTC. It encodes CATSRVAGGLGYYEQYF.

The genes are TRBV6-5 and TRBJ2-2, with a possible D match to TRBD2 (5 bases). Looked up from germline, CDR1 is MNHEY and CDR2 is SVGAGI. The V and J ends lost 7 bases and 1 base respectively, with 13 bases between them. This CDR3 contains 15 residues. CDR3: CASTWGVGNTGELFF. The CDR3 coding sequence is TGTGCCAGCACCTGGGGAGTCGGGAACACCGGGGAGCTGTTTTTT.

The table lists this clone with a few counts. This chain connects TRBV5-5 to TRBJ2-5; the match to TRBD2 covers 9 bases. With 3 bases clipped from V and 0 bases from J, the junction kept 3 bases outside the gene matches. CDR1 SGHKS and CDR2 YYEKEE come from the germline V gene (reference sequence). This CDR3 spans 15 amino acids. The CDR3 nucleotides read TGTGCCAGCAGCTACCGACTAGCGGACCAAGAGACCCAGTACTTC. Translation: CASSYRLADQETQYF.

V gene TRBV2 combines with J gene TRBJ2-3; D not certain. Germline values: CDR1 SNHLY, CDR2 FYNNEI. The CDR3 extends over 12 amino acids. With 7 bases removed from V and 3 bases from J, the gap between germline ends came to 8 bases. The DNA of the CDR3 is TGTGCCAGCACACTTAGAACAGATACGCAGTATTTT. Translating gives CASTLRTDTQYF.

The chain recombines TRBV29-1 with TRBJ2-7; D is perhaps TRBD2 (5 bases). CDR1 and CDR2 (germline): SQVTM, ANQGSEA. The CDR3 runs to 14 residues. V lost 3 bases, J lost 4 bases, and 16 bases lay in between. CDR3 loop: CSVESVEGGYEQYF. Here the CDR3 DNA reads TGCAGCGTTGAGAGTGTAGAGGGCGGGTACGAGCAGTACTTC.

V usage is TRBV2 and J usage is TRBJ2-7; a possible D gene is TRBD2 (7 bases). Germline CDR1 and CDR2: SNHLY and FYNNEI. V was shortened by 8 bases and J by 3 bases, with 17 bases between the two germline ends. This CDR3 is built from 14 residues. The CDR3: CASDRGDNGYEQYF. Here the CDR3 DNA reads TGTGCCAGCGACCGGGGGGACAACGGCTACGAGCAGTACTTC.

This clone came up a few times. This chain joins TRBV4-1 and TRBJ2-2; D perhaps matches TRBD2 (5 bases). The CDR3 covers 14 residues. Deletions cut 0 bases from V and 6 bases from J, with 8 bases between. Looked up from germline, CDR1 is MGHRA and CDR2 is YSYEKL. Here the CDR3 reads CASSQDIGAGELFF. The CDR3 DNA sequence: TGCGCCAGCAGCCAAGATATCGGGGCCGGGGAGCTGTTTTTT.

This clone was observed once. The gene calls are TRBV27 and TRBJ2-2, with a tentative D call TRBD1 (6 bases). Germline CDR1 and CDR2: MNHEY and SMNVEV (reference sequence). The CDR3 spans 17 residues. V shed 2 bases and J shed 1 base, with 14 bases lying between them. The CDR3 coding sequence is TGTGCCAGCAGTTTACCTTTCCCGGGACAGAACACCGGGGAGCTGTTTTTT. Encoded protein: CASSLPFPGQNTGELFF.

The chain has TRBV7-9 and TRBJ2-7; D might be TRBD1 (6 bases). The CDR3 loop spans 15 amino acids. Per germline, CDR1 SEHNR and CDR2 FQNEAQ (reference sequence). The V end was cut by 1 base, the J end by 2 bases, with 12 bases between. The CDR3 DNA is TGTGCCAGCAGCTTAGAAGGGACAAGGACCTACGAGCAGTACTTC. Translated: CASSLEGTRTYEQYF.

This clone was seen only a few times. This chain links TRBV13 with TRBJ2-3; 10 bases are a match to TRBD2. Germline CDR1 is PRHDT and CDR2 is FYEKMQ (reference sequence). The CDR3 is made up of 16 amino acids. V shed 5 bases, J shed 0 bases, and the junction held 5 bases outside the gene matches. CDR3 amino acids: CASSRTSGTSTDTQYF. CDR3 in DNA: TGTGCCAGCAGCCGGACTAGCGGAACTAGCACAGATACGCAGTATTTT.

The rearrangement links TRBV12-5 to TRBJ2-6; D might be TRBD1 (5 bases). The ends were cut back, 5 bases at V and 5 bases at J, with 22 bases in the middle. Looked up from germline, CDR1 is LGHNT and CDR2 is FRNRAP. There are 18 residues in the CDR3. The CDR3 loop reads CASGPDSAGQSRANVLTF. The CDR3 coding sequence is TGTGCTAGTGGTCCAGATAGTGCAGGACAAAGTCGGGCCAACGTCCTGACTTTC.

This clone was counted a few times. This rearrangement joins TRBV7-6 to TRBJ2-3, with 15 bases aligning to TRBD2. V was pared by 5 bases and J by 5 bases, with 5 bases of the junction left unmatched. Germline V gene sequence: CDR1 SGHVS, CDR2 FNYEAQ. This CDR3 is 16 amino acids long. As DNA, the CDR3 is TGTGCCAGCAGCGTGGGACTAGCGGGAGGCGGAGATACGCAGTATTTT. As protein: CASSVGLAGGGDTQYF.

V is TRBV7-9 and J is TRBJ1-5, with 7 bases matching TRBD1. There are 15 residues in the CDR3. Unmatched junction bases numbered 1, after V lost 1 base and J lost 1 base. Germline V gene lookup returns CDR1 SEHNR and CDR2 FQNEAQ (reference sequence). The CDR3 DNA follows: TGTGCCAGCAGCTTAGGGGACAGCAGCAATCAGCCCCAGCATTTT. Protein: CASSLGDSSNQPQHF. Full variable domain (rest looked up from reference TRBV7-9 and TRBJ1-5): DTGVSQNPRHKITKRGQNVTFRCDPISEHNRLYWYRQTLGQGPEFLTYFQNEAQLEKSRLLSDRFSAERPKGSFSTLEIQRTEQGDSAMYLCASSLGDSSNQPQHFGDGTRLSIL.

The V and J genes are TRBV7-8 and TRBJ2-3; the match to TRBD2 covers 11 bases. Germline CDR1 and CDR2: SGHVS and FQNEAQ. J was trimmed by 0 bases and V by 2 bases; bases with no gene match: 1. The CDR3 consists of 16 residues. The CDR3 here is CASSLRLAGSTDTQYF. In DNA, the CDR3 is TGTGCCAGCAGCTTACGACTAGCGGGAAGCACAGATACGCAGTATTTT.

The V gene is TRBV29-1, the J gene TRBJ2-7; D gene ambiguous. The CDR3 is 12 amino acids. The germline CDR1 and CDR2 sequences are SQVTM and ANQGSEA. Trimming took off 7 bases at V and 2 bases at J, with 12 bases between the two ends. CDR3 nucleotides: TGCAGCGCTTTAGTGGCGGCCTACGAGCAGTACTTC. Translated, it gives CSALVAAYEQYF.

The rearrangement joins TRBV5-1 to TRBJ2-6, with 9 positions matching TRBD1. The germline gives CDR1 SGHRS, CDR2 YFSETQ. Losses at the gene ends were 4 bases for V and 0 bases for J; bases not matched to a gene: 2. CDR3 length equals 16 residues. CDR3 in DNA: TGCGCCAGCAGCGGGACAGGGTACTCTGGGGCCAACGTCCTGACTTTC. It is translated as CASSGTGYSGANVLTF. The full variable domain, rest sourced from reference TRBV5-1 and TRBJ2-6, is KAGVTQTPRYLIKTRGQQVTLSCSPISGHRSVSWYQQTPGQGLQFLFEYFSETQRNKGNFPGRFSGRQFSNSRSEMNVSTLELGDSALYLCASSGTGYSGANVLTFGAGSRLTVL.

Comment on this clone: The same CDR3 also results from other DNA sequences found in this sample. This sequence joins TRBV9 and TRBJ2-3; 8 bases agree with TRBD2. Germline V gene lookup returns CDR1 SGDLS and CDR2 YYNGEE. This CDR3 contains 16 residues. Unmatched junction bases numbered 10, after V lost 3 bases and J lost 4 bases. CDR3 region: CASSGPTSGSADTQYF. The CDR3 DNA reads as TGTGCCAGCAGCGGCCCCACCAGCGGGAGCGCAGATACGCAGTATTTT.

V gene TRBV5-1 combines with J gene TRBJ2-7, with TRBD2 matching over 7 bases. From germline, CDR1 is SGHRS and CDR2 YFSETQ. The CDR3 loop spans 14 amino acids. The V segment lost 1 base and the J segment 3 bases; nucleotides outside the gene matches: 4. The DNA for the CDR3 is TGCGCCAGCAGCTTGATCCCTAGCGGCTACGAGCAGTACTTC. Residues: CASSLIPSGYEQYF.

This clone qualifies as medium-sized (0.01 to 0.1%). The CDR3 bases are TGTGCCAGCAGCTTAATGTCAGGGGGTGGCACTGAAGCTTTCTTT. As protein: CASSLMSGGGTEAFF. The genes are TRBV7-9 and TRBJ1-1, with 7 positions matching TRBD1. Trimming took 2 bases from V and 4 from J; bases not matched to a gene: 7. Looked up from germline, CDR1 is SEHNR and CDR2 is FQNEAQ (reference sequence). This CDR3 comprises 15 residues.

The CDR3 sequence: CASSLVGQAFF. The CDR3 DNA is TGTGCCAGCAGCTTGGTGGGGCAAGCTTTCTTT. This rearrangement joins TRBV5-6 to TRBJ1-1, with a tentative D call TRBD1 (5 bases). Deletions cut 0 bases from V and 9 bases from J, with 6 bases between. The germline gives CDR1 SGHDT, CDR2 YYEEEE. The CDR3 contains 11 residues.

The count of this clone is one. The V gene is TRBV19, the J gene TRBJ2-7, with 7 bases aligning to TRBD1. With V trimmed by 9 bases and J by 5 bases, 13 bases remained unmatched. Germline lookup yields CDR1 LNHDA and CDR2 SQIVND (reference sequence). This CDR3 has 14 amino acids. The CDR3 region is CASILRDSNHEQYF. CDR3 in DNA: TGTGCCAGCATCTTGAGGGACAGTAATCACGAGCAGTACTTC.

DNA for the CDR3: TGTGCCAGCAGCGCGGGACCTACTAACACCGGGGAGCTGTTTTTT. Its protein is CASSAGPTNTGELFF. The gene calls are TRBV7-3 and TRBJ2-2; perhaps TRBD2 as D (6 bases). The V end was cut by 5 bases, the J end by 2 bases, with 12 bases between. The germline CDR1 and CDR2 sequences are SGHTA and FQGTGA. CDR3 size: 15 residues. Full variable domain (remainder filled in from reference TRBV7-3 and TRBJ2-2): GAGVSQTPSNKVTEKGKYVELRCDPISGHTALYWYRQSLGQGPEFLIYFQGTGAADDSGLPNDRFFAVRPEGSVSTLKIQRTERGDSAVYLCASSAGPTNTGELFFGEGSRLTVL.

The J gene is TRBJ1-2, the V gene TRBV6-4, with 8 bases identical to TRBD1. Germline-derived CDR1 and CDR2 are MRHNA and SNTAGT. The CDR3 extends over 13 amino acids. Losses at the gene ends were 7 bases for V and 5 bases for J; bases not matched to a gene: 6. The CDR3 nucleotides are TGTGCCAGCACCGTCACAGGGGGGTATGGCTACACCTTC. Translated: CASTVTGGYGYTF.

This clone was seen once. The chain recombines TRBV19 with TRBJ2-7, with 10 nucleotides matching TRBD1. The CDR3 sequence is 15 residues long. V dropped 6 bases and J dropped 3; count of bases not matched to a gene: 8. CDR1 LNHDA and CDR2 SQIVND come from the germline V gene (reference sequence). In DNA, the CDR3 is TGTGCCAGTAGCTACGGACAGGGGGTCATCTACGAGCAGTACTTC. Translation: CASSYGQGVIYEQYF.

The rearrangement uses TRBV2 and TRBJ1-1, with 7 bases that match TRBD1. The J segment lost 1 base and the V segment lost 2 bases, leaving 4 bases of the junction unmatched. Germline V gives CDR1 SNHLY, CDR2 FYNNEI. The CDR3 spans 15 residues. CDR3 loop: CASSERPGGNTEAFF. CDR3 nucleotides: TGTGCCAGCAGTGAAAGGCCAGGGGGGAACACTGAAGCTTTCTTT.

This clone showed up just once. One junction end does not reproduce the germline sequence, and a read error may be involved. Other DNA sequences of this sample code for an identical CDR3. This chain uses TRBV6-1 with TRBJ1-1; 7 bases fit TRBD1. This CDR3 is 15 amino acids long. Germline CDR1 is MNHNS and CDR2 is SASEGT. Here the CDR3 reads CASSPRQGLNTEAFF. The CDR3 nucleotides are TGTGCTAGCAGTCCTAGACAGGGCTTGAACACTGAAGCTTTCTTT.

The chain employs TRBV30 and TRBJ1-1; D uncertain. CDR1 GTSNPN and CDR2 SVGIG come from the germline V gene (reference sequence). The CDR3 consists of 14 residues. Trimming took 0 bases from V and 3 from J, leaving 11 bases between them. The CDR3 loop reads CAWSVVRSDTEAFF. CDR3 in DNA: TGTGCCTGGAGTGTAGTCAGATCTGACACTGAAGCTTTCTTT.

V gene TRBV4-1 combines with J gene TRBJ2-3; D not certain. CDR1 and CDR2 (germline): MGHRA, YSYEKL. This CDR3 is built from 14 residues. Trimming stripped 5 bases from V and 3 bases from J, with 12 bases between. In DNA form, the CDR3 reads TGCGCCAGCAGCTTACGAGAGGCAACAGATACGCAGTATTTT. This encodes CASSLREATDTQYF.

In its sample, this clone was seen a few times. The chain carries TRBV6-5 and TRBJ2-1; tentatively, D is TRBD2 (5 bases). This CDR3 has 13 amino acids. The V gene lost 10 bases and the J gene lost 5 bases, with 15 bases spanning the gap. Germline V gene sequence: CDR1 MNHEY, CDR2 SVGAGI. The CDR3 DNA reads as TGTGCCACTCACAATCTAGCCCACAATGAGCAGTTCTTC. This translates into CATHNLAHNEQFF.

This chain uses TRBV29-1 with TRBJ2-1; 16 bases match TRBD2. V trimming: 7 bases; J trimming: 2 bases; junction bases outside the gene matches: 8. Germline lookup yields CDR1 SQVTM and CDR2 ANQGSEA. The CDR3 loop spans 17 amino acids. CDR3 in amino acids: CSGGGTSGRATYNEQFF. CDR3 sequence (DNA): TGCAGCGGGGGAGGGACTAGCGGGAGGGCCACCTACAATGAGCAGTTCTTC.

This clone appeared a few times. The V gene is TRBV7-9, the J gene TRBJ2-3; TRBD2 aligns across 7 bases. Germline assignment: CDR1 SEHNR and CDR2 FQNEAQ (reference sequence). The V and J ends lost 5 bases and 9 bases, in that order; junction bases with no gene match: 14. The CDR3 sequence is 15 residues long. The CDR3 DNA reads TGTGCCAGCAGCCCTGGACGGAGGACTAGGGGAACGCAGTATTTT. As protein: CASSPGRRTRGTQYF.